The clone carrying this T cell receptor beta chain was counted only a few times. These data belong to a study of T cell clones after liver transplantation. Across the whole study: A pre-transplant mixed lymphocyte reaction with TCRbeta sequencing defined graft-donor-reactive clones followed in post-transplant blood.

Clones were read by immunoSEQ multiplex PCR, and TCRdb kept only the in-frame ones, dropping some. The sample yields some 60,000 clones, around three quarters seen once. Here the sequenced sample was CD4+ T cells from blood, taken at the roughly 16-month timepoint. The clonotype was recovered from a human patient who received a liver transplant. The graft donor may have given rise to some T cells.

The DNA of the CDR3 is TGCGCCAGCAACAATTCATACACTGAAGCTTTCTTT. Translated: CASNNSYTEAFF. J is TRBJ1-1 and V is TRBV10-1; D call uncertain. Between the trimmed V and J ends, which lost 7 bases and 3 bases, there was a span of 9 bases. Per the germline V gene, CDR1 is WNHNN and CDR2 is SYGVQD (reference sequence). There are 12 residues in the CDR3.